This T cell receptor beta chain was sequenced during a study of T cell repertoires in cytomegalovirus infection. General study results and limits: In two of eight donors, the top clonotype was HLA-C-restricted CMV-specific.

This clonotype showed up many times. No antigen is known for it. TCRdb redid the calling of the reads with MiXCR, one entry per CDR3 protein. Of 630,000 or so distinct CDR3 sequences listed, approximately 24% are singletons. This sequence was found in a human donor in good health (CMV status not recorded). Some clones in this sample may be carry-over from other donors' samples. Sequencing was carried out using CD8+ T cells from PBMCs.

The CDR3 reads CASSALSSGGRNEQFF. CDR3 bases: TGTGCCAGCAGCGCCCTTAGTAGCGGGGGGCGCAATGAGCAGTTCTTC. This sequence joins TRBV7-2 and TRBJ2-1; TRBD2 aligns across 10 bases. Germline trimming cut 5 bases from V and 6 bases from J; bases unmatched to any gene: 10. This CDR3 is built from 16 residues. Germline V gives CDR1 SGHTA, CDR2 FQGNSA.